These 21 T cell receptor beta chains came from one sample sequenced in a study of CD8 T cells in ankylosing spondylitis. TCRdb re-called the 5' RACE reads through MiXCR, storing one row per CDR3 protein. This table holds roughly 240,000 distinct CDR3 sequences, roughly 8% found once. The sequenced material came from blood, either unsorted or a sorted T cell fraction (not recorded which). The origin of the receptors is a female donor with ankylosing spondylitis or in good health (not recorded which).

This clonotype has more than one count but fewer than ten. J is TRBJ2-7 and V is TRBV28; D unclear. Deletions cut 3 bases from V and 0 bases from J, with 6 bases between. This CDR3 has 13 amino acids. Germline assignment: CDR1 MDHEN and CDR2 SYDVKM. The CDR3 region is CASSLTNSYEQYF. The CDR3 bases are TGTGCCAGCAGTTTGACCAACTCCTACGAGCAGTACTTC.

With regard to this clonotype: A read error may explain this, as a much larger clone is one base away. The rearrangement links TRBV20-1 to TRBJ2-3; D may be TRBD2 (6 bases). Germline CDR1 and CDR2: DFQATT and SNEGSKA (reference sequence). The CDR3 has 13 residues. The CDR3 sequence is CSAGRGSIDTQYF. CDR3 coding DNA: TGCAGTGCTGGGCGGGGAAGCATAGATACGCAGTATTTT.

The chain couples TRBV20-1 to TRBJ2-6, with D uncertain. This CDR3 is 13 amino acids long. The germline gives CDR1 DFQATT, CDR2 SNEGSKA (reference sequence). The V and J ends lost 5 bases and 2 bases respectively, with 7 bases between them. The CDR3 spells CSAWRPGANVLTF. The CDR3 DNA reads as TGCAGTGCTTGGCGACCTGGGGCCAACGTCCTGACTTTC.

This clonotype has a count of ten or more. This chain uses TRBV20-1 with TRBJ2-2; D tentatively fits TRBD1 or TRBD2 (6 bases each). The CDR3 has 16 amino acids. Germline lookup yields CDR1 DFQATT and CDR2 SNEGSKA (reference sequence). With 0 bases removed from V and 1 base from J, the gap between germline ends came to 12 bases. CDR3: CSARDRRGENTGELFF. As DNA, the CDR3 is TGCAGTGCTAGAGATCGGAGGGGGGAGAACACCGGGGAGCTGTTTTTT.

In this sample, this clonotype turned up a few times. The J gene is TRBJ1-1, the V gene TRBV6-6, with D unresolved. The CDR3 totals 12 residues. V was cut by 6 bases and J by 0 bases, with 5 bases left in between. Germline CDR1 reads MNHNY; CDR2 reads SVGAGI (reference sequence). The CDR3, as DNA: TGTGCCAGCAGGGCTGTGAACACTGAAGCTTTCTTT. It translates to CASRAVNTEAFF.

This clonotype was counted at least ten times. V and J are TRBV6-2 or TRBV6-3 and TRBJ2-1; 11 bases are a match to TRBD2. The ends lost 4 bases at V and 7 bases at J; junction bases unmatched: 6. The CDR3 runs to 15 residues. Germline CDR1 reads MNHEY; CDR2 reads SVGEGT. CDR3 nucleotide sequence: TGTGCCAGCAGTTTACTAGCGGGAGTGTTAAATGAGCAGTTCTTC. Its translation: CASSLLAGVLNEQFF.

Many counts were recorded for this clonotype. The chain is built from TRBV7-8 and TRBJ2-2; D is undetermined. The length of the CDR3 is 15 residues. V lost 5 bases, J lost 0 bases, and 10 bases lay in between. Germline CDR1 and CDR2: SGHVS and FQNEAQ. The CDR3 protein is CASSIVRANTGELFF. The CDR3 bases are TGTGCCAGCAGCATCGTCCGAGCGAACACCGGGGAGCTGTTTTTT.

This clonotype has a count of ten or more. This rearrangement joins TRBV20-1 to TRBJ2-3; 13 bases map to TRBD2. Germline V lookup: CDR1 DFQATT, CDR2 SNEGSKA (reference sequence). The junction had 14 bases not matched to a gene; V was cut back by 5 bases and J by 0 bases. The CDR3 sequence is 19 residues long. Written as DNA, the CDR3 is TGCAGTGCTTCCGTTCTGACTAGCGGGAGGCCCTCTAGCACAGATACGCAGTATTTT. Protein sequence: CSASVLTSGRPSSTDTQYF.

In this sample, this clonotype turned up many times. The V call is TRBV30, the J call TRBJ1-1; D is uncertain. From germline, CDR1 is GTSNPN and CDR2 SVGIG (reference sequence). Trimming took 0 bases from V and 0 from J, leaving 2 bases between them. CDR3 length: 12 residues. The CDR3 protein is CAWSVMNTEAFF. CDR3 nucleotides: TGTGCCTGGAGTGTAATGAACACTGAAGCTTTCTTT.

On this clonotype itself: It may be a read error: a sequence one base away is much more abundant. The gene calls are TRBV12-3 or TRBV12-4 and TRBJ2-5; D call uncertain. V gave up 6 bases and J gave up 3 bases, with 20 bases separating them. This CDR3 has 16 amino acids. The CDR3 here is CASSSSPLRWEETQYF. The CDR3 nucleotides read TGTGCCAGCAGCTCGTCTCCCCTCAGATGGGAAGAGACCCAGTACTTC.

V usage is TRBV6-5 and J usage is TRBJ2-7; 8 bases agree with TRBD2. Germline V gives CDR1 MNHEY, CDR2 SVGAGI. This CDR3 has 13 residues. V lost 4 bases to trimming and J lost 6 bases; unmatched junction nucleotides: 5. CDR3 sequence: CASSSVTSGEQYF. The CDR3 DNA follows: TGTGCCAGCAGTTCCGTTACTAGCGGCGAGCAGTACTTC.

This chain joins TRBV7-9 and TRBJ1-2; 8 positions match TRBD1. Losses at the gene ends were 4 bases for V and 3 bases for J; bases not matched to a gene: 7. The CDR3 is made up of 15 amino acids. Germline lookup yields CDR1 SEHNR and CDR2 FQNEAQ (reference sequence). CDR3 in amino acids: CASSSQGAEHYGYTF. In nucleotides, the CDR3 is TGTGCCAGCAGCTCCCAGGGGGCCGAGCACTATGGCTACACCTTC.

In this sample, this clonotype turned up many times. The V gene is TRBV5-1, the J gene TRBJ2-1; D is uncertain. The CDR3 extends over 15 amino acids. Trimming took 0 bases from V and 0 from J, leaving 7 bases between them. Germline-derived CDR1 and CDR2 are SGHRS and YFSETQ. CDR3 region: CASSLARSSYNEQFF. In nucleotides, the CDR3 is TGCGCCAGCAGCTTGGCCCGAAGCTCCTACAATGAGCAGTTCTTC.

Concerning this clonotype itself: This sequence may be a read error, since a much larger clone differs from it by one base. V is TRBV7-2 and J is TRBJ2-7; a possible D gene is TRBD1 (5 bases). This CDR3 has 14 residues. The ends were cut back, 7 bases at V and 2 bases at J, with 15 bases in the middle. CDR1 is SGHTA, CDR2 FQGNSA, per germline. The CDR3 sequence is CASIITVGPYEQYF. The CDR3 coding sequence is TGTGCCAGCATCATTACGGTGGGGCCCTACGAGCAGTACTTC. Together with reference TRBV7-2 and TRBJ2-7, the CDR3 gives the full variable domain: GAGVSQSPSNKVTEKGKDVELRCDPISGHTALYWYRQSLGQGLEFLIYFQGNSAPDKSGLPSDRFSAERTGGSVSTLTIQRTQQEDSAVYLCASIITVGPYEQYFGPGTRLTVT.

This clonotype was counted many times. The chain carries TRBV9 and TRBJ2-5; TRBD2 aligns across 7 bases. The J segment lost 7 bases and the V segment lost 4 bases, leaving 10 bases of the junction unmatched. Germline V gives CDR1 SGDLS, CDR2 YYNGEE. The CDR3 spans 14 residues. Here the CDR3 reads CASSPQAGWGTQYF. As DNA, the CDR3 is TGTGCCAGCAGCCCTCAAGCGGGATGGGGGACCCAGTACTTC. The variable domain in full, with the rest retrieved from reference TRBV9 and TRBJ2-5, is DSGVTQTPKHLITATGQRVTLRCSPRSGDLSVYWYQQSLDQGLQFLIQYYNGEERAKGNILERFSAQQFPDLHSELNLSSLELGDSALYFCASSPQAGWGTQYFGPGTRLLVL.

V is TRBV3-1 and J is TRBJ2-7, with D unresolved. Trimming removed 5 bases from V and 1 base from J, with 12 bases in between. The CDR3 is made up of 14 amino acids. Germline V CDR1 and CDR2: LGHDT, YNNKEL (reference sequence). In DNA form, the CDR3 reads TGTGCCAGCAGCTTGCGACACTCTTCCTACGAGCAGTACTTC. Encoded protein: CASSLRHSSYEQYF.

This clonotype appeared a few times. The rearrangement uses TRBV5-1 and TRBJ2-1, with 15 bases that match TRBD2. The length of the CDR3 is 18 residues. Germline CDR1 is SGHRS and CDR2 is YFSETQ. The J segment lost 2 bases and the V segment lost 5 bases, leaving 8 bases of the junction unmatched. CDR3 amino acids: CASRMGLAGGGPYNEQFF. In DNA, the CDR3 is TGCGCCAGCAGAATGGGACTAGCGGGAGGAGGGCCCTACAATGAGCAGTTCTTC. Together with reference TRBV5-1 and TRBJ2-1, the CDR3 gives the full variable domain: KAGVTQTPRYLIKTRGQQVTLSCSPISGHRSVSWYQQTPGQGLQFLFEYFSETQRNKGNFPGRFSGRQFSNSRSEMNVSTLELGDSALYLCASRMGLAGGGPYNEQFFGPGTRLTVL.

This clonotype was counted ten times or more. The chain has TRBV4-3 and TRBJ1-2; no definite D call. CDR1 and CDR2 (germline): LGHNA, YSLEER. CDR3 length: 13 residues. The V gene lost 0 bases and the J gene lost 3 bases, with 5 bases spanning the gap. For the CDR3, the DNA is TGCGCCAGCAGCCAAGATGAAGACTATGGCTACACCTTC. This encodes CASSQDEDYGYTF.

This clonotype was counted ten times or more. This chain connects TRBV5-1 to TRBJ2-7; D possibly corresponds to TRBD2 (6 bases). The CDR3 covers 14 residues. Per germline, CDR1 SGHRS and CDR2 YFSETQ. V was trimmed by 0 bases and J by 5 bases, leaving 12 bases between them. The CDR3 spells CASSLGGVQDEQYF. The CDR3 bases are TGCGCCAGCAGCTTGGGCGGGGTGCAGGACGAGCAGTACTTC.

This clonotype was counted at least ten times. The chain employs TRBV5-1 and TRBJ2-2; D gene unclear. CDR1 is SGHRS and CDR2 is YFSETQ in the germline V gene. The V gene lost 1 base and the J gene lost 0 bases, with 7 bases spanning the gap. This CDR3 has 15 amino acids. DNA for the CDR3: TGCGCCAGCAGCTTGACAGCGTCGAACACCGGGGAGCTGTTTTTT. Translation gives CASSLTASNTGELFF.

This clonotype was detected many times. The chain employs TRBV4-2 and TRBJ2-7; D not certain. Trimming shortened V by 3 bases and J by 4 bases, and 10 bases separated the two germline ends. The CDR3 runs 13 residues. Germline CDR1 LGHNA, CDR2 YNFKEQ. The CDR3 reads CASSQRMNYEQYF. In DNA, the CDR3 is TGTGCCAGCAGCCAGCGGATGAATTACGAGCAGTACTTC.